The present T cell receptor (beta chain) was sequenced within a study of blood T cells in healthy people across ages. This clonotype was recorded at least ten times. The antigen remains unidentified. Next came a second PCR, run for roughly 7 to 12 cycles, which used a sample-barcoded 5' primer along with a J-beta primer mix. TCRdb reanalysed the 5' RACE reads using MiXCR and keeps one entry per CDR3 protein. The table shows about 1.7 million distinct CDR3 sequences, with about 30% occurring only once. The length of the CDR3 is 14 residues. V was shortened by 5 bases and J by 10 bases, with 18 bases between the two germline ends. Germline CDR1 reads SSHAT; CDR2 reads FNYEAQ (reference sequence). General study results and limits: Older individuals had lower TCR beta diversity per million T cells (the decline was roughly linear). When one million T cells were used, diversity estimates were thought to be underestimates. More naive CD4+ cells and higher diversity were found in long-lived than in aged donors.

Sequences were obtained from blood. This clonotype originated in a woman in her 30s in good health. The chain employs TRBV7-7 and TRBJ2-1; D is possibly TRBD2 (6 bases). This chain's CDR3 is CASSETDSRGEQFF. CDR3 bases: TGTGCCAGCAGCGAGACCGACTCCCGGGGGGAGCAGTTCTTC.